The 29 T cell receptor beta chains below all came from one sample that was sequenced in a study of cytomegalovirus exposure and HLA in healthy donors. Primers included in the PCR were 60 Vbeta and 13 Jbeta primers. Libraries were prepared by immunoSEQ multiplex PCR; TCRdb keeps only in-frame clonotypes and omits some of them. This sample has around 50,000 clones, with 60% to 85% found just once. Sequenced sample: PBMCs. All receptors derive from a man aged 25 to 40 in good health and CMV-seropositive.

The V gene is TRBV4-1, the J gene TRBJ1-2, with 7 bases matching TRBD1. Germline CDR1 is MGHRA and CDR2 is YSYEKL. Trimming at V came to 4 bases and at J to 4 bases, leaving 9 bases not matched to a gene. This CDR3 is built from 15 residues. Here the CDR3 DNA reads TGCGCCAGCAGCCCCTCACGGGACAGCTTCTATGGCTACACCTTC. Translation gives CASSPSRDSFYGYTF.

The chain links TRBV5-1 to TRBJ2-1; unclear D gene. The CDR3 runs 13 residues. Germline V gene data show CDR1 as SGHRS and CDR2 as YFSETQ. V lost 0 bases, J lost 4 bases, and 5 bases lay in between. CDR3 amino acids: CASSLAPYNEQFF. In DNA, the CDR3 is TGCGCCAGCAGCTTGGCCCCTTACAATGAGCAGTTCTTC.

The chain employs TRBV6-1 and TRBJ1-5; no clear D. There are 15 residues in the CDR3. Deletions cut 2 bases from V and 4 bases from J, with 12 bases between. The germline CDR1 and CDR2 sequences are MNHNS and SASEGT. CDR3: CASSERAGRNQPQHF. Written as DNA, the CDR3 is TGTGCCAGCAGTGAAAGGGCCGGGAGGAATCAGCCCCAGCATTTT.

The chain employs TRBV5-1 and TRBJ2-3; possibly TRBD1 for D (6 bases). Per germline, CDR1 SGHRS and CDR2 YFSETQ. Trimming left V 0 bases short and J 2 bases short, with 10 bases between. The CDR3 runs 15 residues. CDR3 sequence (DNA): TGCGCCAGCAGCTTGGGGACAGAGATCACAGATACGCAGTATTTT. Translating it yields CASSLGTEITDTQYF. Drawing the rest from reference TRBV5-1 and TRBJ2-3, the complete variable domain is KAGVTQTPRYLIKTRGQQVTLSCSPISGHRSVSWYQQTPGQGLQFLFEYFSETQRNKGNFPGRFSGRQFSNSRSEMNVSTLELGDSALYLCASSLGTEITDTQYFGPGTRLTVL.

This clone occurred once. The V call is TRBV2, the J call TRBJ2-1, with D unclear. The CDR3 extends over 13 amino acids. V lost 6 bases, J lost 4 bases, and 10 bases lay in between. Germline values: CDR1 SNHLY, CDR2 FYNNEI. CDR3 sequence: CASRPDKYNEQFF. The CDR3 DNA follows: TGTGCCAGCAGGCCCGACAAATACAATGAGCAGTTCTTC.

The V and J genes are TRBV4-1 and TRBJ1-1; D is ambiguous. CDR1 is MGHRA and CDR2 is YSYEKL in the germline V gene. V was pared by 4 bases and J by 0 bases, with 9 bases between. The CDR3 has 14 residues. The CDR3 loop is CASSLLGVNTEAFF. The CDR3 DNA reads TGCGCCAGCAGCCTACTGGGAGTGAACACTGAAGCTTTCTTT.

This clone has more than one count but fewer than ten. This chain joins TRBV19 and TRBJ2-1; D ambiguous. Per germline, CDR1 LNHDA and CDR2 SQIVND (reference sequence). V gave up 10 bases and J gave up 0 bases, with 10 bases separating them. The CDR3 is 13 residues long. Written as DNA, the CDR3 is TGTGCCATATCCCCTAACTCCTACAATGAGCAGTTCTTC. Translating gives CAISPNSYNEQFF. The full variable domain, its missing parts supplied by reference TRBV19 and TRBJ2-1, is DGGITQSPKYLFRKEGQNVTLSCEQNLNHDAMYWYRQDPGQGLRLIYYSQIVNDFQKGDIAEGYSVSREKKESFPLTVTSAQKNPTAFYLCAISPNSYNEQFFGPGTRLTVL.

This CDR3 reads CASGSPGTVQETQYF. As DNA, the CDR3 is TGTGCCAGCGGGTCACCCGGGACAGTACAAGAGACCCAGTACTTC. This sequence joins TRBV27 and TRBJ2-5; 7 bases are shared with TRBD1. In germline, CDR1 is MNHEY, CDR2 SMNVEV (reference sequence). V gave up 8 bases and J gave up 2 bases; unmatched junction bases: 11. The CDR3 covers 15 residues.

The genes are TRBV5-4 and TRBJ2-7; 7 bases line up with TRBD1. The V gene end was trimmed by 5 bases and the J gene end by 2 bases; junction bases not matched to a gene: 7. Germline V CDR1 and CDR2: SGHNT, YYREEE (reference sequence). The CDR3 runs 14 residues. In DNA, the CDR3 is TGTGCCAGCAGTCAGGACAGGCCTCCCTACGAGCAGTACTTC. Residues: CASSQDRPPYEQYF.

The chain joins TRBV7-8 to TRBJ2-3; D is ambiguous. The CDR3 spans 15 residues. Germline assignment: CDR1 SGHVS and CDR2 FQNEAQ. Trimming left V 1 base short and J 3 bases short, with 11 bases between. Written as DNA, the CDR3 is TGTGCCAGCAGCTTAGTACTCGCCGGGACAGATACGCAGTATTTT. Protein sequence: CASSLVLAGTDTQYF.

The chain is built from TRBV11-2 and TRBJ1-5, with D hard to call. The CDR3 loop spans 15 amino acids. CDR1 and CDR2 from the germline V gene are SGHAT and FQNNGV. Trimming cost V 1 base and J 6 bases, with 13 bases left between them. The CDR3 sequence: CASSLGPSGGQPQHF. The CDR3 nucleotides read TGTGCCAGCAGCTTAGGACCGTCTGGAGGTCAGCCCCAGCATTTT.

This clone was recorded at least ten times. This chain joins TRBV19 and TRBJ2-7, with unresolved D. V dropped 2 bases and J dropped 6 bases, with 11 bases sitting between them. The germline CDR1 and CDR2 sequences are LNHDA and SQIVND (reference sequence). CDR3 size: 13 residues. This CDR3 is CASSIYSNSEQYF. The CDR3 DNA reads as TGTGCCAGTAGTATATATTCGAATAGCGAGCAGTACTTC.

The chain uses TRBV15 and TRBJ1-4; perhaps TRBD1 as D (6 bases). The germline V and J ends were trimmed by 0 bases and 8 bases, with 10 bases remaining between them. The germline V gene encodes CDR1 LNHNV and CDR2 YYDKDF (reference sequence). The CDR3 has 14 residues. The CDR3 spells CATSRDRGAEKLFF. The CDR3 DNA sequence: TGTGCCACCAGCAGAGATCGGGGGGCGGAAAAACTGTTTTTT.

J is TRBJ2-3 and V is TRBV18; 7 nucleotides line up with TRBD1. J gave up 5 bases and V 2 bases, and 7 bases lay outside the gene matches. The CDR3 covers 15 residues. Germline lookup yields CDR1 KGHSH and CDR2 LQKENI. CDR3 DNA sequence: TGTGCCAGCTCACCATCCCTAGGGGGCTTAGATACGCAGTATTTT. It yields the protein CASSPSLGGLDTQYF.

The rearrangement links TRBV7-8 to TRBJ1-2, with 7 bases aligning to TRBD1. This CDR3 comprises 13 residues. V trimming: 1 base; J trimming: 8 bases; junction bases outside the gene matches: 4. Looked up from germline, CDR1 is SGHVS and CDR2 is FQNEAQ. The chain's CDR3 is CASSLDTGVGYTF. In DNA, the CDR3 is TGTGCCAGCAGCTTAGATACAGGGGTGGGCTACACCTTC. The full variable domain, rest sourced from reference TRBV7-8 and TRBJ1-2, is GAGVSQSPRYKVAKRGQDVALRCDPISGHVSLFWYQQALGQGPEFLTYFQNEAQLDKSGLPSDRFFAERPEGSVSTLKIQRTQQEDSAVYLCASSLDTGVGYTFGSGTRLTVV.

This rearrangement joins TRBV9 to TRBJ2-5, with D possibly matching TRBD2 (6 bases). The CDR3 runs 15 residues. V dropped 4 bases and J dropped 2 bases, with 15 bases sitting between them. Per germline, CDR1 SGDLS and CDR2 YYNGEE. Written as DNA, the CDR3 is TGTGCCAGCAGCCTCTCCGGGAGCGATCAAGAGACCCAGTACTTC. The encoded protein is CASSLSGSDQETQYF.

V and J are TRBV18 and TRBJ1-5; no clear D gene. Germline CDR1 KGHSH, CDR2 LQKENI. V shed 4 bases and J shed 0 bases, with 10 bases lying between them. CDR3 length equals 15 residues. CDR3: CASSRDGVSNQPQHF. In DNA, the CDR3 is TGTGCCAGCTCACGAGACGGAGTTAGCAATCAGCCCCAGCATTTT.

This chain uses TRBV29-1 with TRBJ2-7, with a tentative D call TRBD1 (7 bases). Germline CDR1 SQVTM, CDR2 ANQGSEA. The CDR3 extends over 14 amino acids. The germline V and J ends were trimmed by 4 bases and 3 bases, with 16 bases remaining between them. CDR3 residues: CSVAGHRGLYEQYF. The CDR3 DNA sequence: TGCAGCGTTGCTGGACACAGGGGACTCTACGAGCAGTACTTC.

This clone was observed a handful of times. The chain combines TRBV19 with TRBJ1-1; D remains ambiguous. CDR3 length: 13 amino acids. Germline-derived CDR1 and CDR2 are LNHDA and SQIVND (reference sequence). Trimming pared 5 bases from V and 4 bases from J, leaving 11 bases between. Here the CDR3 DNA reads TGTGCCAGTAGTGACGGAGGCGTCACTGAAGCTTTCTTT. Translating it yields CASSDGGVTEAFF.

CDR3 in DNA: TGTGCCAGCAGCCCACAGGGAAAGGGGATGAACACTGAAGCTTTCTTT. This translates into CASSPQGKGMNTEAFF. The chain is built from TRBV5-6 and TRBJ1-1, with a weak D call TRBD1 (6 bases). The CDR3 is made up of 16 amino acids. Trimming took 4 bases from V and 0 from J, leaving 16 bases between them. Germline V gives CDR1 SGHDT, CDR2 YYEEEE.

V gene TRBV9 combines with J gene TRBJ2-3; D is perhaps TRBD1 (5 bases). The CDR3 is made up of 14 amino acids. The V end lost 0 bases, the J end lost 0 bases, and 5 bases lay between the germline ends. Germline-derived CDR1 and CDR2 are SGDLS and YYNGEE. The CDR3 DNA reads TGTGCCAGCAGCGTAGAGGGGAGCACAGATACGCAGTATTTT. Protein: CASSVEGSTDTQYF.

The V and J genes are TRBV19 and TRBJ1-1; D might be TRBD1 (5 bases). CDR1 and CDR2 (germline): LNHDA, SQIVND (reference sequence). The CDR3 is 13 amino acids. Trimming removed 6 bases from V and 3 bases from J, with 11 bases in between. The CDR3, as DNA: TGTGCCAGTAGCTGGGGCTGGGACACTGAAGCTTTCTTT. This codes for CASSWGWDTEAFF.

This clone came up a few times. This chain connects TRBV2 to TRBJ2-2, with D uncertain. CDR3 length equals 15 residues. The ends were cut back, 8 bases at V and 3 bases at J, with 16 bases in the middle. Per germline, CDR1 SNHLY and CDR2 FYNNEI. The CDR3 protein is CASLRSLEHTGELFF. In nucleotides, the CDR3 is TGTGCCAGCCTTCGGAGCCTGGAACACACCGGGGAGCTGTTTTTT.

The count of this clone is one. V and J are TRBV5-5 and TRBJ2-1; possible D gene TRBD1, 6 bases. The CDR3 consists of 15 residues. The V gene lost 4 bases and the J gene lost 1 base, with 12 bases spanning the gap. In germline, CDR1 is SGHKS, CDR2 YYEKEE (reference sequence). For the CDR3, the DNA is TGTGCCAGCAGCACGTACAGGGAATCCTACAATGAGCAGTTCTTC. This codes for CASSTYRESYNEQFF.

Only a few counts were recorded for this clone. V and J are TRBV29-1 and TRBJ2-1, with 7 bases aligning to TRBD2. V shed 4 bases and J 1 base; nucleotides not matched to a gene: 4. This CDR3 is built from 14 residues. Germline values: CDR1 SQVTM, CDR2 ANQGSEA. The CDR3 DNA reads TGCAGCGTTGTGGGGGGGAGGTCCTACAATGAGCAGTTCTTC. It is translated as CSVVGGRSYNEQFF.

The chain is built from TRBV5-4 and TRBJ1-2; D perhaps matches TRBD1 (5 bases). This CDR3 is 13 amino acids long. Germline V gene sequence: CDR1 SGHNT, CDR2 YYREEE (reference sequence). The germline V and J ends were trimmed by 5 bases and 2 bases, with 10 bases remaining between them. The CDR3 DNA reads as TGTGCCAGCAGAGCGGGGGGGAACTATGGCTACACCTTC. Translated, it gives CASRAGGNYGYTF. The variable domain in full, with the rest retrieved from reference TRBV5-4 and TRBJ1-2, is ETGVTQSPTHLIKTRGQQVTLRCSSQSGHNTVSWYQQALGQGPQFIFQYYREEENGRGNFPPRFSGLQFPNYSSELNVNALELDDSALYLCASRAGGNYGYTFGSGTRLTVV.

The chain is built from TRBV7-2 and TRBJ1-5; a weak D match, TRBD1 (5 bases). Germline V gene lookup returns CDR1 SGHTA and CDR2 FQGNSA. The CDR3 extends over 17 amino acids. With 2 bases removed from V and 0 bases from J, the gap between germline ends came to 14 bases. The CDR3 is CASSLTRAVYSNQPQHF. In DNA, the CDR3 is TGTGCCAGCAGCTTAACCAGGGCCGTATATAGCAATCAGCCCCAGCATTTT.

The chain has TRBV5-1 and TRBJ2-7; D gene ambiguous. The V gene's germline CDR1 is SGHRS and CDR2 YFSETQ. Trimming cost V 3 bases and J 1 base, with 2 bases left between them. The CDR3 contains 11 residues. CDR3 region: CASSSSYEQYF. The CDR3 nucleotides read TGCGCCAGCAGCTCTTCCTACGAGCAGTACTTC.

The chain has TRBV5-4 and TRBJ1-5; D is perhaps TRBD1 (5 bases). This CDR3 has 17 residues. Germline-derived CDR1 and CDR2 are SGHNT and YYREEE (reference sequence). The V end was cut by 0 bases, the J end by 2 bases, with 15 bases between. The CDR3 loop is CASSLEVRGEGNQPQHF. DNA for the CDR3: TGTGCCAGCAGCTTGGAAGTACGGGGGGAAGGCAATCAGCCCCAGCATTTT.